Below, 14 T cell receptor beta chains from the same sample are listed, as sequenced in a study of OX40 agonist ivuxolimab in advanced cancers. Measured with immunoSEQ multiplex PCR; TCRdb has only the in-frame clones, and not every one. The repertoire has 65,000 to 80,000 clones, about 83% of them found once; the top ten carry 0.68%. Source: CD4+ or CD8+ T cells sorted from blood, taken in a trial of the OX40 agonist ivuxolimab. These receptors were taken from an adult with an advanced solid tumor such as melanoma, head and neck, liver or kidney cancer.

In the case of this clone: The junction differs from germline at one of its ends, possibly a read error. CDR3 protein: CASSEALKSF. The CDR3 coding sequence is TGTGCCAGCAGTGAGGCCCTGAAAAGCTTC. V and J are TRBV2 and TRBJ1-2; D is unresolved. The CDR3 is made up of 10 amino acids. Germline V gene lookup returns CDR1 SNHLY and CDR2 FYNNEI. Filled out from reference TRBV2 and TRBJ1-2, the complete variable domain reads EPEVTQTPSHQVTQMGQEVILRCVPISNHLYFYWYRQILGQKVEFLVSFYNNEISEKSEIFDDQFSVERPDGSNFTLKIRSTKLEDSAMYFCASSEALKSFGSGTRLTVV.

CDR3 sequence reads: CASKRTGGDEGYTF. Written as DNA, the CDR3 is TGTGCCAGCAAGAGGACAGGAGGAGATGAGGGCTACACCTTC. V is TRBV18 and J is TRBJ1-2, with 7 nucleotides matching TRBD1. Unmatched junction bases numbered 14, after V lost 8 bases and J lost 8 bases. The CDR3 length is 14 residues. Germline V gene lookup returns CDR1 KGHSH and CDR2 LQKENI.

The chain links TRBV11-2 to TRBJ2-5; D ambiguous. Per germline, CDR1 SGHAT and CDR2 FQNNGV. The CDR3 consists of 12 residues. Trimming shortened V by 1 base and J by 5 bases, and 5 bases separated the two germline ends. CDR3 region: CASSLALETQYF. CDR3 in DNA: TGTGCCAGCAGCTTAGCCCTGGAGACCCAGTACTTC. Together with reference TRBV11-2 and TRBJ2-5, the CDR3 gives the full variable domain: EAGVAQSPRYKIIEKRQSVAFWCNPISGHATLYWYQQILGQGPKLLIQFQNNGVVDDSQLPKDRFSAERLKGVDSTLKIQPAKLEDSAVYLCASSLALETQYFGPGTRLLVL.

The chain uses TRBV11-2 and TRBJ1-4, with no clear D. Germline CDR1 and CDR2: SGHAT and FQNNGV. The CDR3 has 14 amino acids. Trimming took off 3 bases at V and 3 bases at J, with 8 bases between the two ends. CDR3 region: CASSFQVSNEKLFF. CDR3 in DNA: TGTGCCAGCAGCTTCCAGGTGTCTAATGAAAAACTGTTTTTT. The variable domain in full, completed from reference TRBV11-2 and TRBJ1-4, reads EAGVAQSPRYKIIEKRQSVAFWCNPISGHATLYWYQQILGQGPKLLIQFQNNGVVDDSQLPKDRFSAERLKGVDSTLKIQPAKLEDSAVYLCASSFQVSNEKLFFGSGTQLSVL.

The genes are TRBV4-2 and TRBJ2-5; TRBD1 aligns across 8 bases. From germline, CDR1 is LGHNA and CDR2 YNFKEQ. CDR3 length: 15 residues. V gave up 0 bases and J gave up 1 base; unmatched junction bases: 1. The DNA of the CDR3 is TGTGCCAGCAGCCAAGATCAGGGGGCCCAAGAGACCCAGTACTTC. Its translation: CASSQDQGAQETQYF.

This clone was picked up a small number of times. V and J are TRBV15 and TRBJ1-5; TRBD1 matches 9 bases. Germline trimming cut 1 base from V and 4 bases from J; bases unmatched to any gene: 2. The CDR3 covers 15 residues. Germline-derived CDR1 and CDR2 are LNHNV and YYDKDF (reference sequence). The CDR3 DNA reads TGTGCCACCAGCAGAGGGACAGGGGAAAATCAGCCCCAGCATTTT. It encodes CATSRGTGENQPQHF.

The genes are TRBV10-3 and TRBJ2-3; the match to TRBD1 covers 9 bases. Trimming removed 2 bases from V and 2 bases from J; junction bases left unmatched: 11. The germline V gene encodes CDR1 ENHRY and CDR2 SYGVKD. The CDR3 length is 18 residues. The CDR3 is CAISENLGQGPSTDTQYF. The CDR3 bases are TGTGCCATCAGTGAGAATCTAGGACAGGGGCCTTCCACAGATACGCAGTATTTT.

This clone was detected only a few times. This chain uses TRBV5-1 with TRBJ2-7, with D possibly matching TRBD2 (5 bases). The CDR3 contains 15 residues. Per germline, CDR1 SGHRS and CDR2 YFSETQ. Trimming shortened V by 0 bases and J by 3 bases, and 13 bases separated the two germline ends. The CDR3 DNA reads TGCGCCAGCAGCTTGGGGGGAACGGGAAACTACGAGCAGTACTTC. Its protein is CASSLGGTGNYEQYF.

This clone is a singleton in its sample. The chain has TRBV5-4 and TRBJ2-3; 10 bases fit TRBD2. The V and J ends lost 2 bases and 3 bases, in that order; junction bases with no gene match: 3. The CDR3 consists of 15 residues. Germline lookup yields CDR1 SGHNT and CDR2 YYREEE (reference sequence). The CDR3 spells CASSFLLAGTDTQYF. CDR3 coding DNA: TGTGCCAGCAGCTTTTTACTAGCGGGGACAGATACGCAGTATTTT.

This clone was seen only a few times. V usage is TRBV7-2 and J usage is TRBJ2-6; D is uncertain. CDR3 length: 14 residues. The germline V and J ends were trimmed by 3 bases and 1 base, with 4 bases remaining between them. Germline V gene lookup returns CDR1 SGHTA and CDR2 FQGNSA. As DNA, the CDR3 is TGTGCCAGCAGCTTCGCATCTGGGGCCAACGTCCTGACTTTC. Amino acids: CASSFASGANVLTF.

CDR3: CASGKGAGQPQHF. As DNA, the CDR3 is TGTGCCAGCGGCAAGGGGGCCGGGCAGCCCCAGCATTTT. The V gene is TRBV6-6, the J gene TRBJ1-5, with 7 bases fitting TRBD1. Germline assignment: CDR1 MNHNY and CDR2 SVGAGI (reference sequence). The CDR3 spans 13 residues. V dropped 8 bases and J dropped 7; count of bases not matched to a gene: 8.

The CDR3 sequence is CASSYSFGGSSYEQYF. DNA for the CDR3: TGTGCCAGCAGTTACTCATTCGGCGGCAGCTCCTACGAGCAGTACTTC. V is TRBV6-5 and J is TRBJ2-7; no clear D gene. CDR1 and CDR2 (germline): MNHEY, SVGAGI. Trimming shortened V by 0 bases and J by 0 bases, and 12 bases separated the two germline ends. The CDR3 is 16 amino acids.

This clone was seen a few times. V and J are TRBV29-1 and TRBJ2-3; 8 positions match TRBD2. The CDR3 has 14 amino acids. With V trimmed by 7 bases and J by 4 bases, 10 bases remained unmatched. Germline CDR1 reads SQVTM; CDR2 reads ANQGSEA. CDR3 DNA: TGCAGCGCAGCAGCGGGGGAATTGGCAGATACGCAGTATTTT. Its translation is CSAAAGELADTQYF.

The chain links TRBV5-5 to TRBJ1-2; maybe TRBD1 (5 bases). The CDR3 length is 13 residues. V shed 1 base and J shed 4 bases, with 8 bases lying between them. Germline V lookup: CDR1 SGHKS, CDR2 YYEKEE (reference sequence). This CDR3 reads CASSLRGGYGYTF. CDR3 sequence (DNA): TGTGCCAGCAGCTTGCGGGGGGGCTATGGCTACACCTTC.